This passage covers 21 T cell receptor beta chains from one sample sequenced in a study of sequential checkpoint blockade in melanoma. Clones were sequenced by immunoSEQ multiplex PCR, and TCRdb holds only the in-frame ones, with some missing. The sample records 25,000 to 35,000 clones, 83% being singletons. Treatment specified: randomized to nivolumab then ipilimumab (arm A) or the reverse (arm B). The source was CD8+ T cells sorted from blood (inferred from file names), collected from a patient given nivolumab and ipilimumab in sequence. The receptors shown here come from a human donor with melanoma.

J is TRBJ2-2 and V is TRBV10-3; TRBD2 matches at 12 bases. Germline lookup yields CDR1 ENHRY and CDR2 SYGVKD. CDR3 length: 17 residues. V lost 1 base and J lost 5; bases outside the gene matches: 5. CDR3 amino acids: CAISEFELAGGTGELFF. The DNA for the CDR3 is TGTGCCATCAGTGAGTTCGAACTAGCGGGAGGAACCGGGGAGCTGTTTTTT.

V and J are TRBV12-5 and TRBJ1-2, with 7 bases fitting TRBD1. The germline V gene has CDR1 LGHNT and CDR2 FRNRAP. The length of the CDR3 is 13 residues. V was pared by 6 bases and J by 4 bases, with 5 bases of the junction left unmatched. The CDR3 DNA sequence: TGTGCTAGTGGCCCGGGACAGAGCTATGGCTACACCTTC. Translation gives CASGPGQSYGYTF. The variable domain in full, with the rest retrieved from reference TRBV12-5 and TRBJ1-2, is DARVTQTPRHKVTEMGQEVTMRCQPILGHNTVFWYRQTMMQGLELLAYFRNRAPLDDSGMPKDRFSAEMPDATLATLKIQPSEPRDSAVYFCASGPGQSYGYTFGSGTRLTVV.

This rearrangement joins TRBV5-1 to TRBJ1-1, with TRBD1 as a possible D gene (5 bases). V was shortened by 4 bases and J by 0 bases, with 10 bases between the two germline ends. Germline CDR1 is SGHRS and CDR2 is YFSETQ. The CDR3 is 14 amino acids. The CDR3 DNA reads as TGCGCCAGCAGCATGGGACTGATGAACACTGAAGCTTTCTTT. Its translation: CASSMGLMNTEAFF. Full variable domain (outside the CDR3, taken from reference TRBV5-1 and TRBJ1-1): KAGVTQTPRYLIKTRGQQVTLSCSPISGHRSVSWYQQTPGQGLQFLFEYFSETQRNKGNFPGRFSGRQFSNSRSEMNVSTLELGDSALYLCASSMGLMNTEAFFGQGTRLTVV.

The chain links TRBV15 to TRBJ1-5; TRBD1 aligns across 7 bases. Germline lookup yields CDR1 LNHNV and CDR2 YYDKDF (reference sequence). CDR3 length: 15 residues. With V trimmed by 1 base and J by 2 bases, 2 bases remained unmatched. CDR3 residues: CATSRVGQGNQPQHF. For the CDR3, the DNA is TGTGCCACCAGCAGAGTTGGACAGGGCAATCAGCCCCAGCATTTT.

The chain has TRBV9 and TRBJ2-7; D may be TRBD1 (5 bases). Trimming shortened V by 3 bases and J by 0 bases, and 22 bases separated the two germline ends. This CDR3 comprises 18 residues. Looked up from germline, CDR1 is SGDLS and CDR2 is YYNGEE. The CDR3 loop reads CASSDGERVGLGSYEQYF. The CDR3 DNA follows: TGTGCCAGCAGCGACGGAGAAAGGGTGGGGCTGGGCTCCTACGAGCAGTACTTC. Based on the CDR3 plus reference TRBV9 and TRBJ2-7, the full variable domain is DSGVTQTPKHLITATGQRVTLRCSPRSGDLSVYWYQQSLDQGLQFLIQYYNGEERAKGNILERFSAQQFPDLHSELNLSSLELGDSALYFCASSDGERVGLGSYEQYFGPGTRLTVT.

This chain joins TRBV13 and TRBJ2-1; D ambiguous. The CDR3 totals 12 residues. Per germline, CDR1 PRHDT and CDR2 FYEKMQ (reference sequence). Trimming pared 4 bases from V and 2 bases from J, leaving 3 bases between. The CDR3 DNA follows: TGTGCCAGCAGCTCCACCTACAATGAGCAGTTCTTC. Translation gives CASSSTYNEQFF.

Points on this clone: The sample has other DNA sequences that encode this CDR3 too. CDR3 coding DNA: TGTGCCAGTAGTTCGGGGACAGGGTATGAGCAGTACTTC. It specifies CASSSGTGYEQYF. J is TRBJ2-7 and V is TRBV19, with 9 bases lining up with TRBD1. The CDR3 totals 13 residues. CDR1 and CDR2 from the germline V gene are LNHDA and SQIVND (reference sequence). Trimming at V came to 5 bases and at J to 7 bases, leaving 6 bases not matched to a gene.

The genes are TRBV10-2 and TRBJ2-4, with D unresolved. The germline V and J ends were trimmed by 0 bases and 1 base, with 7 bases remaining between them. Germline values: CDR1 WSHSY, CDR2 SAAADI. The CDR3 extends over 15 amino acids. CDR3 sequence (DNA): TGCGCCAGCAGTGAGTCAGCGACGGCCAAAAACATTCAGTACTTC. This gives the protein CASSESATAKNIQYF.

This clone has only a few counts. The chain is built from TRBV16 and TRBJ1-3; tentative D call: TRBD1 (5 bases). Trimming removed 4 bases from V and 2 bases from J, with 15 bases in between. The CDR3 consists of 16 residues. Germline lookup yields CDR1 KGHSY and CDR2 FQNENV. The CDR3 DNA reads as TGTGCCAGCAGCCGCCTTCTTCAGGGCACTGGAAACACCATATATTTT. Its translation: CASSRLLQGTGNTIYF.

The gene calls are TRBV7-3 and TRBJ2-1; 7 bases align to TRBD2. The CDR3 loop spans 15 amino acids. Looked up from germline, CDR1 is SGHTA and CDR2 is FQGTGA. V shed 5 bases, J shed 2 bases, and the junction held 6 bases outside the gene matches. The CDR3 region has the DNA TGTGCCAGCAGCCCGCTAGCGGCCACCTACAATGAGCAGTTCTTC. This codes for CASSPLAATYNEQFF.

This chain links TRBV29-1 with TRBJ2-2; TRBD2 might be the D (7 bases). The CDR3 sequence is 16 residues long. Deletions cut 1 base from V and 8 bases from J, with 20 bases between. Germline CDR1 and CDR2: SQVTM and ANQGSEA. CDR3 protein: CSVEVEWERGGGELFF. As DNA, the CDR3 is TGCAGCGTTGAAGTGGAATGGGAGAGGGGGGGAGGGGAGCTGTTTTTT.

The chain couples TRBV4-3 to TRBJ1-2; D not resolved. From germline, CDR1 is LGHNA and CDR2 YSLEER. V dropped 0 bases and J dropped 1 base, with 24 bases sitting between them. This CDR3 contains 20 residues. The CDR3 loop is CASSQDSFGTVTPINYGYTF. The CDR3 DNA reads as TGCGCCAGCAGCCAAGACTCCTTCGGAACAGTAACACCCATTAACTATGGCTACACCTTC.

The J gene is TRBJ2-4, the V gene TRBV7-9; the D gene is possibly TRBD2 (5 bases). Trimming left V 6 bases short and J 6 bases short, with 9 bases between. Germline values: CDR1 SEHNR, CDR2 FQNEAQ (reference sequence). This CDR3 is 12 amino acids long. The CDR3 sequence: CASSLGGNIQYF. The CDR3 DNA reads as TGTGCCAGCAGTCTAGGAGGAAACATTCAGTACTTC.

Turning to this clone: A junction end diverges from the germline sequence, so it may reflect a read error. V usage is TRBV5-4 and J usage is TRBJ2-7, with 10 bases fitting TRBD2. This CDR3 has 13 residues. CDR1 SGHNT and CDR2 YYREEE come from the germline V gene (reference sequence). The CDR3, as DNA: TGCGCCAGCAGCTTAGCGGGGGGTAGCGAGCAGTACTTC. Translating it yields CASSLAGGSEQYF.

V usage is TRBV6-1 and J usage is TRBJ1-1; D not certain. The CDR3 runs to 13 residues. The V gene's germline CDR1 is MNHNS and CDR2 SASEGT. Between the trimmed V and J ends, which lost 4 bases and 1 base, there was a span of 7 bases. The CDR3 DNA sequence: TGTGCCAGCAGTGTAGCGCGGAACACTGAAGCTTTCTTT. Translating it yields CASSVARNTEAFF.

V is TRBV27 and J is TRBJ2-7; 10 bases map to TRBD2. The J segment lost 2 bases and the V segment lost 4 bases, leaving 8 bases of the junction unmatched. Per germline, CDR1 MNHEY and CDR2 SMNVEV (reference sequence). CDR3 length: 16 amino acids. The CDR3 loop reads CASSSSAGGPTYEQYF. The DNA for the CDR3 is TGTGCCAGCAGTTCTTCAGCGGGAGGGCCGACCTACGAGCAGTACTTC.

The V call is TRBV5-5, the J call TRBJ1-1; D is uncertain. Germline CDR1 reads SGHKS; CDR2 reads YYEKEE (reference sequence). V lost 0 bases, J lost 0 bases, and 9 bases lay in between. The CDR3 loop spans 15 amino acids. The CDR3 coding sequence is TGTGCCAGCAGCTTGGTACGGGGAATGAACACTGAAGCTTTCTTT. Its protein is CASSLVRGMNTEAFF.

The V gene is TRBV28, the J gene TRBJ2-7; 9 bases align to TRBD1. The CDR3 consists of 16 residues. V was clipped by 5 bases and J by 3 bases; unmatched bases: 11. Germline CDR1 is MDHEN and CDR2 is SYDVKM. The CDR3 sequence: CASSLDDRGTGYEQYF. Here the CDR3 DNA reads TGTGCCAGCAGTCTAGATGACAGGGGGACAGGCTACGAGCAGTACTTC.

This chain connects TRBV18 to TRBJ2-5; TRBD2 matches at 10 bases. Germline-derived CDR1 and CDR2 are KGHSH and LQKENI. This CDR3 has 17 amino acids. The ends lost 6 bases at V and 0 bases at J; junction bases unmatched: 10. CDR3 sequence: CASSPGLAGEYQETQYF. The DNA of the CDR3 is TGTGCCAGCTCCCCTGGGCTAGCGGGGGAGTACCAAGAGACCCAGTACTTC.

The chain has TRBV7-9 and TRBJ2-3, with 14 nucleotides matching TRBD2. V trimming: 6 bases; J trimming: 3 bases; junction bases outside the gene matches: 5. This CDR3 comprises 16 residues. Germline-derived CDR1 and CDR2 are SEHNR and FQNEAQ (reference sequence). The CDR3 protein is CASRNGLAGGTDTQYF. The DNA for the CDR3 is TGTGCCAGCAGGAATGGACTAGCGGGGGGTACAGATACGCAGTATTTT.

The chain employs TRBV7-2 and TRBJ2-7; the D gene is possibly TRBD2 (5 bases). The CDR3 has 18 amino acids. The germline V and J ends were trimmed by 1 base and 4 bases, with 23 bases remaining between them. The germline gives CDR1 SGHTA, CDR2 FQGNSA. The CDR3 DNA reads as TGTGCCAGCAGCTTAGATAGCAAGCGGAGGTATTCCTTTTACGAGCAGTACTTC. This encodes CASSLDSKRRYSFYEQYF.